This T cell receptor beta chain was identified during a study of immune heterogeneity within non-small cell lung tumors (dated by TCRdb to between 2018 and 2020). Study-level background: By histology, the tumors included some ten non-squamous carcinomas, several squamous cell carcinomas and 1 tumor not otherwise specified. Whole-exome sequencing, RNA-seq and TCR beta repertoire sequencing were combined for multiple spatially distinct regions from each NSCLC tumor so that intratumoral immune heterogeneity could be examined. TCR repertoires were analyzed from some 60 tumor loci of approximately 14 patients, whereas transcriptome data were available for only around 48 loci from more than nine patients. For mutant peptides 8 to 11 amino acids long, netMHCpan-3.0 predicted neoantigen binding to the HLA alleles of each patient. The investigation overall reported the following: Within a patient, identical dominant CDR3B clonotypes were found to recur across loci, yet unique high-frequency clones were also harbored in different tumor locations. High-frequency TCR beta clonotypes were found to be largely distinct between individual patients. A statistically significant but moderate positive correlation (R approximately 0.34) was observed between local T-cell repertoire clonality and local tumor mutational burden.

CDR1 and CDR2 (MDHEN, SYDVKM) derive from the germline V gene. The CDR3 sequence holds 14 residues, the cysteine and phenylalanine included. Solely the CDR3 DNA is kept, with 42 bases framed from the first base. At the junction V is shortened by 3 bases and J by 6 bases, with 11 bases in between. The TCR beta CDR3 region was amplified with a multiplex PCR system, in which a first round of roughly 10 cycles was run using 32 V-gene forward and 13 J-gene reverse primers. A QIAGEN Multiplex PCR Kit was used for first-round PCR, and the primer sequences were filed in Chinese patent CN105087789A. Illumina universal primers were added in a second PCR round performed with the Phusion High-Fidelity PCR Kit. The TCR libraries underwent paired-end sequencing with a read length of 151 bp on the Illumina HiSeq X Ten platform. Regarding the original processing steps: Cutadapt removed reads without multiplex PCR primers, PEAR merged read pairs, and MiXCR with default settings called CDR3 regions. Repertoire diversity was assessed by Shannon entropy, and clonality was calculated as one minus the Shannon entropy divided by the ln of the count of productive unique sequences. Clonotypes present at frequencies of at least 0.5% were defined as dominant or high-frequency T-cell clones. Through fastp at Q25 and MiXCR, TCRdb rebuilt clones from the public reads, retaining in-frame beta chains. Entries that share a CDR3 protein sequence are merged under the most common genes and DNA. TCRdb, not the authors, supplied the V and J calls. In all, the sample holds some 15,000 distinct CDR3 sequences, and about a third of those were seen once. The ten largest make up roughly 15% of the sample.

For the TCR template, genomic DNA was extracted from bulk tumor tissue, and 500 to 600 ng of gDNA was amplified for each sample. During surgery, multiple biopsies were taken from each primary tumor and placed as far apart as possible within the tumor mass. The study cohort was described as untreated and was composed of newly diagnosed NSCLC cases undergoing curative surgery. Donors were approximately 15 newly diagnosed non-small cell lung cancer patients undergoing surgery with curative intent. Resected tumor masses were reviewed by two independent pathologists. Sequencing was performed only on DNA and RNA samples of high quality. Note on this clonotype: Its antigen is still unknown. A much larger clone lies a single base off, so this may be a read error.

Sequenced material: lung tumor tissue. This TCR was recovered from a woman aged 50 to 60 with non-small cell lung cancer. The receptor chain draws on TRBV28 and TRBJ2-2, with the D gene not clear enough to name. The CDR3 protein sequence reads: CASSFTSAAGELFF. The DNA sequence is TGTGCCAGCAGTTTTACATCTGCGGCCGGGGAGCTGTTTTTT.